One T cell receptor beta chain is described in this entry. Its antigen is unknown. No much larger clone is present one base from it, and per-base qualities are unavailable. Preparation of the library involved the immunoSEQ multiplex PCR assay. A mixture of 60 forward primers for TCR Vbeta segments and 13 reverse primers for TCR Jbeta segments was used in the multiplex PCR. The CDR3 region of rearranged TCR beta genes was amplified from genomic DNA with a multiplex PCR assay. The Illumina HiSeq System was used to sequence the amplified TCR beta libraries as 87-base-pair reads. The original methods were these. A later analysis tallied tens of millions of unique TCR beta chains across the approximately 670 repertoires, and some 10 million of those chains were shared by two or more donors. A nearest-neighbor algorithm error-corrected the raw reads and collapsed the reads into unique sequences, merging closely related sequences to remove PCR and sequencing errors. V, D and J gene segments were assigned by aligning CDR3 sequences to IMGT reference sequences. For a sequence to be retained, a match of at least six nucleotides was required to both a V gene segment and a J gene segment. Rearrangements were classified as productive when the CDR3 lacked stop codons and remained in frame with V and J, and all other rearrangements were classified as non-productive. Following IMGT convention, CDR3 was defined as the stretch from the second conserved V-encoded cysteine to the conserved J-encoded phenylalanine. In an earlier analysis of around 540 of the donors, sequences lacking an unambiguous match to a single V gene segment were excluded. An earlier analysis of 500 to 600 of the donors classified V segments as functional when productive rearrangements were above 56.7% and as segregating when the standard deviation between donors was above 5%. A statistical classification framework was developed to diagnose cytomegalovirus status using the catalog of TCR beta chain sequences. In a later analysis, TCR nucleotide sequences were compared against IMGT/GENE-DB human TR gene sequences so that V and J genes could be assigned. The TCRdist pipeline was used in a later analysis to assign CDR3 sequences and most-parsimonious VDJ recombination scenarios. In a later analysis, each TCR beta chain was defined by its CDR3 amino acid sequence together with its V-gene family, and reads lacking a unique V-gene family were excluded. A later analysis removed 500 to 600 highly shared, low-generation-probability nucleotide sequences to deal with suspected cross-contamination and a sequencing artifact. In a later analysis, a clonal expansion index was calculated for each public chain from normalized within-repertoire ranks of inferred template counts. In a later analysis, generation probabilities were computed using a VDJ recombination model fitted to out-of-frame rearrangements, and the results were checked against IGoR. In a later analysis, hypergeometric tests were used to score TCR-TCR, TCR-HLA and TCR-CMV co-occurrence, with a repertoire-size bias correction applied to TCR pairs. In a later analysis, false discovery rates were estimated by permuting HLA or CMV assignments 20 times. In a later analysis, co-occurring TCRs were grouped using DBSCAN, with TCRdist sequence similarity added in when clustering inside HLA-allele-positive subsets. Repertoires with fewer than 30,000 or more than 120,000 public chains were left out of co-occurrence clustering, as were roughly five repertoires with anomalous nucleotide sharing. In its TCRdb copy, this immuneACCESS table keeps in-frame sequences only and misses some clones. Where compared with another copy, unresolved V genes explain less than half of these, and the others have no known cause. The D gene and trimming were derived from the DNA, and the V and J assignments and clone size from that table. A total of hundreds of thousands of clones appear in this sample, around 83% of them only once. The ten biggest clones cover 0.24% of the sample.

The data stem from a study of cytomegalovirus exposure and HLA in healthy donors (dated by TCRdb to the late 2010s). With regard to the full study: According to an earlier analysis of a few hundred of the donors, about 179 million T cells yielded 90 million to 140 million unique TCR beta sequences and about 300 Gb of sequence data. The number of typed donors differed by locus: about 620-630 for A, B, C, DRB1 and DQB1; about 520 for DQA1; roughly 600 for DPA1; and roughly 490 for DPB1. A later genetic analysis used genome-wide SNP genotypes for about three fifths of the 666 donors, treating that subset as a discovery cohort. Using immunosequencing, the study profiled T cell repertoires from about 650 subjects and related those repertoires to cytomegalovirus serostatus. Donor age, sex, ethnicity and CMV serostatus were compiled alongside the repertoire data. Among some 410 genotyped donors of the cohort, an average of about 220,000 unique TCR beta nucleotide sequences was sequenced per donor, of which 15% to 20% were non-productive. A later analysis re-analyzed previously published TCR beta repertoires from approximately 670 donors and added high-resolution HLA genotyping to study TCR occurrence patterns. HLA typing included class I and class II loci at four-digit resolution. Every repertoire in the discovery cohort had been generated on one and the same sequencing platform. An early release that covered roughly 600 HLA-typed donors contained around 300 gigabases of sequencing data and around 80 million unique TCR sequences. In an earlier analysis of several hundred of the donors, high-throughput TCR beta sequencing was used to judge whether each TCR beta V gene segment behaved as functional or pseudogenic. A separate validation cohort of 100 to 150 different subjects was used in addition to the roughly 700-subject first cohort. Of the roughly 420 genotyped donors, 70% to 90% were placed in the genetic ancestry cluster associated with self-reported Caucasian donors. In the later analysis, no new phenotypic data were used to find candidate immune exposures; instead, reliance was placed on TCR beta sequences and their occurrence across donors. The study aimed to test whether cataloging public T cell receptors could reveal signatures of past pathogen exposure. High-throughput TCR immunosequencing, statistical association of individual TCRs with disease status, and machine learning were combined to predict cytomegalovirus infection status. Because of strong linkage in the cohort, roughly 5 DR-DQ haplotypes were treated as single units for association and clustering. On the study overall, not on this receptor specifically: In a later analysis, HLA-associated TCR beta chains were found to be more clonally expanded and to have lower generation probabilities than equally common non-associated chains. The authors suggested that the approach could potentially be extended to other disease states and immunological phenotypes. In vitro tests confirmed that a few of the cytomegalovirus-associated TCR beta chains recognize cytomegalovirus antigens. V-gene and J-gene trimming of TCR beta chains was associated with a missense DCLRE1C variant in a later genetic analysis, and the association was replicated in an independent cohort. The presence/absence analyses assumed that sequencing depth was roughly uniform across donors, and that assumption may not be true. Correlated functional status among segregating V segments might reflect linkage disequilibrium, but an unknown experimental factor could not be ruled out. In a later analysis, several top co-occurrence clusters were reported to appear linked to parvovirus B19, influenza, CMV and Epstein-Barr virus. Broadly in line with IMGT annotations, most TCR beta V segments showed up in productive rearrangements about 87% or about 30% of the time in an earlier analysis of several hundred of the donors. A cluster of highly shared sequence variants was judged likely to represent a technical artifact of the sequencing pipeline. The classifier was reported to diagnose cytomegalovirus status with high specificity and sensitivity in both the original cohort and the validation cohort. Specific HLA alleles were associated with over 15,000 TCR beta sequences at a false discovery rate of 0.05 in a later analysis. Around 16 rarely observed V segments, including chromosome 9 orphons, were excluded from the earlier analysis of some 590 of the donors because counts were too low. According to a later analysis, TCR association rates differed among HLA loci, with DRB1 alleles showing the most associated TCRs and HLA-C alleles showing the fewest. In the study, 150 to 200 TCR beta chains were listed as associated with cytomegalovirus. In a later genetic analysis, fewer N-insertions in productive TCRs were reported among donors in an Asian-associated ancestry cluster than the approximately 670-donor mean. Because the 87-base-pair reads could not distinguish some IMGT-functional V segments, including TRBV6-2 and TRBV6-3, those segments were excluded. HLA typing was unavailable for some donors at each locus, so association tests used only the typed subset. For the cohort, immune exposure information was limited to CMV serostatus. A later analysis found that most CMV-associated TCR beta chains appeared HLA-restricted, with HLA associations seemingly driven largely by CMV exposure. When HLA alleles, especially DR and DQ, strongly co-occurred, TCR associations were difficult to assign to individual alleles. Across donors, most TCR sequences were observed very rarely, whereas some public TCRs were present in many individuals. This cohort had only TCR beta chains sequenced, and the lack of alpha or paired-chain data limited which features could be detected. A further reported finding was that TCR beta sequences accurately predicted the HLA-A and HLA-B alleles for most subjects in the first cohort.

Between the V and J ends, shortened by 6 bases and 4 bases respectively, the junction contains 13 bases. Including the terminal cysteine and phenylalanine, the CDR3 comprises 14 residues. Just CDR3 DNA is preserved here, 42 bases in frame from base 1. The germline V gene gives CDR1 as SNHLY and CDR2 as FYNNEI. In total, 600 or so healthy bone marrow donors made up the cohort. At the time of sampling, all cohort members were nominally healthy, though unrecorded immune exposures were likely present. The donor was CMV seronegative and was included in the group of 352 seronegative cohort members. Each donor provided a peripheral blood sample, and peripheral blood mononuclear cells were used for TCR beta sequencing. The Qiagen DNeasy Blood Extraction Kit was used to extract genomic DNA from the blood cell samples.

The sequenced sample consisted of PBMCs. The chain joins TRBV2 to TRBJ2-1; a tentative D match to TRBD2 spans 5 bases. This TCR was sampled from a girl aged 2-15 years in good health and CMV-seronegative. The CDR3 protein is CASRDSRTYNEQFF. The DNA reads TGTGCCAGCAGGGACTCAAGAACTTACAATGAGCAGTTCTTC.